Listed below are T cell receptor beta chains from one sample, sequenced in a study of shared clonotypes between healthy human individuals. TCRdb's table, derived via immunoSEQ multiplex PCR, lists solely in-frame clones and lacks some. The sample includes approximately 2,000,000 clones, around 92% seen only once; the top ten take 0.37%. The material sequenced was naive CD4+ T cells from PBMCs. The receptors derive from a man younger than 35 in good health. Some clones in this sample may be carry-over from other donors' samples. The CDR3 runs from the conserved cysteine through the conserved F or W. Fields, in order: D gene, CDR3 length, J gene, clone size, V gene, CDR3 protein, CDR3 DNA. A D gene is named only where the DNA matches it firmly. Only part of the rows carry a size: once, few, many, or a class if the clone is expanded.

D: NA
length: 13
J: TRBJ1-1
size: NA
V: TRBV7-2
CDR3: CASSRTVNTEAFF
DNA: TGTGCCAGCAGCCGGACGGTAAACACTGAAGCTTTCTTT

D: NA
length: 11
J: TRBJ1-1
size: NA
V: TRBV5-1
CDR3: CASKSHTEAFF
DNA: TGCGCCAGTAAGAGTCACACTGAAGCTTTCTTT

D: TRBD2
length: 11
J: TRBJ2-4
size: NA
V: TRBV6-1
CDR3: CASRGGDIQYF
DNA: TGTGCCAGCAGGGGAGGGGACATTCAGTACTTC

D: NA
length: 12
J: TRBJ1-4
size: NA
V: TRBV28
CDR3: CASSLEGLKLFF
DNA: TGTGCCAGCAGTTTGGAGGGGCTAAAACTGTTTTTT

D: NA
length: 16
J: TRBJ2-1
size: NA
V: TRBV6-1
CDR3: CASSDEGRYSYNEQFF
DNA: TGTGCCAGCAGTGACGAGGGGAGGTACTCCTACAATGAGCAGTTCTTC

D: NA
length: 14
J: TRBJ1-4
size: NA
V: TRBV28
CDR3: CASRDALKDSKLFF
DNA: TGTGCCAGCAGGGACGCTCTTAAGGACAGTAAACTGTTTTTT

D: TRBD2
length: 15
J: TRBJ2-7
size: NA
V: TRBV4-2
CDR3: CASSQGLAGPYEQYF
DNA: TGTGCCAGCAGCCAAGGACTAGCGGGACCCTACGAGCAGTACTTC

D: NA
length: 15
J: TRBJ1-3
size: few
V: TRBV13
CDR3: CASSLEGSSGNTIYF
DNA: TGTGCCAGCAGCTTAGAAGGGAGCTCTGGAAACACCATATATTTT

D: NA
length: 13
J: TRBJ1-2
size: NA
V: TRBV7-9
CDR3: CASSLQGISGYTF
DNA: TGTGCCAGCAGCTTACAGGGGATATCTGGCTACACCTTC

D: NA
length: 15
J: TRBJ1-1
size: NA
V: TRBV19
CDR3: CASSIYGGSNTEAFF
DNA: TGTGCCAGTAGTATATACGGGGGTTCCAACACTGAAGCTTTCTTT

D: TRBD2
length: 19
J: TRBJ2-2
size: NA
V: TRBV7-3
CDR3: CASSLRPSGKSRRTGELFF
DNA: TGTGCCAGCAGCTTACGGCCTAGCGGGAAAAGTCGTCGAACCGGGGAGCTGTTTTTT

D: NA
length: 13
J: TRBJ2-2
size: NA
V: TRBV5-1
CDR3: CASSLKVTGELFF
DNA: TGCGCCAGCAGCTTGAAGGTTACCGGGGAGCTGTTTTTT

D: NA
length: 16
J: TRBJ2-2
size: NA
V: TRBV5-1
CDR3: CASSLARPGGTGELFF
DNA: TGCGCCAGCAGCTTGGCCAGGCCAGGTGGAACCGGGGAGCTGTTTTTT

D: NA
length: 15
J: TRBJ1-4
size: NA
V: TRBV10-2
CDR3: CASRGQLATNEKLFF
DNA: TGCGCCAGCCGTGGACAGCTTGCAACTAATGAAAAACTGTTTTTT

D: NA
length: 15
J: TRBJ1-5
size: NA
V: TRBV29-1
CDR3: CSPEGAGLGNQPQHF
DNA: TGCAGCCCCGAAGGGGCCGGGCTCGGCAATCAGCCCCAGCATTTT

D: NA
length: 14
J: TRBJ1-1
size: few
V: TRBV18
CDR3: CASSPPTRGTEAFF
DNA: TGTGCCAGCTCACCCCCGACAAGAGGTACTGAAGCTTTCTTT

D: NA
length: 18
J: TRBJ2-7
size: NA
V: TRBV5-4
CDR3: CASSQGERGQPGSYEQYF
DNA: TGTGCCAGCAGCCAAGGGGAGCGGGGACAGCCGGGGTCCTACGAGCAGTACTTC

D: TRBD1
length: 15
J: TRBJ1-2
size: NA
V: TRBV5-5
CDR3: CASSLPGQGSYGYTF
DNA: TGTGCCAGCAGCTTACCGGGACAGGGCTCCTATGGCTACACCTTC

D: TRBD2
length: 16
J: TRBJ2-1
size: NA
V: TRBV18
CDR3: CASSPPAGGPLAGQFF
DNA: TGTGCCAGCTCACCACCGGCGGGAGGGCCTCTTGCAGGGCAGTTCTTC

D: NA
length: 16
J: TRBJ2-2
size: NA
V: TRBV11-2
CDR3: CASTRSGTQNTGELFF
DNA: TGTGCCAGCACACGATCCGGGACACAGAACACCGGGGAGCTGTTTTTT

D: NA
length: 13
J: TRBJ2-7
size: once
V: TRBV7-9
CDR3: CASSLGVPYEQYF
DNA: TGTGCCAGCAGCTTAGGAGTCCCCTACGAGCAGTACTTC

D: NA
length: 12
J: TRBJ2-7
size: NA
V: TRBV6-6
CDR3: CASSLQNYEQYF
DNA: TGTGCCAGCAGTTTACAGAACTACGAGCAGTACTTC

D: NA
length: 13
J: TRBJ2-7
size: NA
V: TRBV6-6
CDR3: CASTGQGGVEQYF
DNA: TGTGCCAGCACCGGGCAGGGTGGCGTCGAGCAGTACTTC

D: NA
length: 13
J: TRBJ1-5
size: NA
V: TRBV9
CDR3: CASSADENQPQHF
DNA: TGTGCCAGCAGCGCGGACGAAAATCAGCCCCAGCATTTT

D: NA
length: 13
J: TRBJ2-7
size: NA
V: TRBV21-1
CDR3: CASSKVGCYEQYF
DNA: TGTGCCAGCAGCAAAGTGGGATGTTACGAGCAGTACTTC

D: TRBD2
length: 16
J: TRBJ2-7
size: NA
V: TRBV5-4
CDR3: CASSREGGQISYEQYF
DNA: TGTGCCAGCAGCCGGGAGGGCGGCCAGATCTCCTACGAGCAGTACTTC

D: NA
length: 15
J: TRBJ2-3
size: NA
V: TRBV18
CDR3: CASSLAITSTDTQYF
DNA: TGTGCCAGCTCACTAGCGATCACTAGCACAGATACGCAGTATTTT

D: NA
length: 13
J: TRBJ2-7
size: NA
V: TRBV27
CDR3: CASSLGRNYEQYF
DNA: TGTGCCAGCAGTTTGGGCAGAAACTACGAGCAGTACTTC

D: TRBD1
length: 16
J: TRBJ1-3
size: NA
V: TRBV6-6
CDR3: CASSYTHRGSGNTIYF
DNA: TGTGCCAGCAGTTACACCCACAGGGGCTCTGGAAACACCATATATTTT